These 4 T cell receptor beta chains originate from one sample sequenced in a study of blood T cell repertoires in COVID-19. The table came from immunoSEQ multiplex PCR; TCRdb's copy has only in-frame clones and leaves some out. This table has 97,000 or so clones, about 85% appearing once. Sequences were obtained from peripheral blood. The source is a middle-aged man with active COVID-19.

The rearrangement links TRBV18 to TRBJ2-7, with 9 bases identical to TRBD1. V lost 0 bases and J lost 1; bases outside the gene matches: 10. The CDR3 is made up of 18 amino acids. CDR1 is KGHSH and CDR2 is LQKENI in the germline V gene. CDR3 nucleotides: TGTGCCAGCTCACCACCGGGGACAGGGACCCGAAATTCCTACGAGCAGTACTTC. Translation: CASSPPGTGTRNSYEQYF.

The DNA of the CDR3 is TGTGCCAGTAGTATAGATCCCCCGGGGTGGAACACTGAAGCTTTCTTT. Translating gives CASSIDPPGWNTEAFF. The rearrangement joins TRBV19 to TRBJ1-1; D not certain. The CDR3 extends over 16 amino acids. V lost 0 bases to trimming and J lost 1 base, with 12 bases between them. Per the germline V gene, CDR1 is LNHDA and CDR2 is SQIVND (reference sequence).

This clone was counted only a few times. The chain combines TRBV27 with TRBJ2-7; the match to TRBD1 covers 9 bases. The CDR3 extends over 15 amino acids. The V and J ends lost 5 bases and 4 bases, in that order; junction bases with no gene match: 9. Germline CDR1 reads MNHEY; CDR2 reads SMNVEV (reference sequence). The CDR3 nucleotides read TGTGCCAGCAGTGCAGGGACAGGGATAGGGTACGAGCAGTACTTC. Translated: CASSAGTGIGYEQYF.

CDR3 residues: CASSPRGSSTNEKLFF. The CDR3 region has the DNA TGTGCCAGCTCACCACGTGGGAGTTCAACTAATGAAAAACTGTTTTTT. The chain carries TRBV18 and TRBJ1-4, with D unresolved. Germline V lookup: CDR1 KGHSH, CDR2 LQKENI. Trimming cost V 1 base and J 0 bases, with 9 bases left between them. The CDR3 runs to 16 residues.